These 31 T cell receptor beta chains originate from one sample sequenced in a study of shared clonotypes between healthy human individuals. The table came from immunoSEQ multiplex PCR; TCRdb's copy has only in-frame clones and leaves some out. The profile covers millions of clones, with 95% appearing a single time and 0.13% taken by the ten largest. Sequencing was done on a sample of naive CD4+ T cells sorted from blood. Subset meaning: CD45RA+ positively selected. These receptors came from a man aged 18 to 29 in good health.

The rearrangement uses TRBV25-1 and TRBJ2-7; TRBD1 aligns across 7 bases. Germline loops: CDR1 MGHDK, CDR2 SYGVNS. The CDR3 runs to 13 residues. The V segment lost 5 bases and the J segment 3 bases; nucleotides outside the gene matches: 4. The CDR3 DNA reads as TGTGCCAGCAGTATACAGGGGCACTACGAGCAGTACTTC. Amino acids: CASSIQGHYEQYF.

The chain joins TRBV6-6 to TRBJ1-1; D is ambiguous. Trimming took 6 bases from V and 1 from J, leaving 12 bases between them. Per germline, CDR1 MNHNY and CDR2 SVGAGI (reference sequence). CDR3 length: 14 amino acids. The CDR3 sequence: CASSFQVANTEAFF. Here the CDR3 DNA reads TGTGCCAGCAGCTTCCAGGTCGCGAACACTGAAGCTTTCTTT.

The rearrangement links TRBV4-1 to TRBJ2-7; 7 bases are shared with TRBD2. CDR1 MGHRA and CDR2 YSYEKL come from the germline V gene. The V gene end was trimmed by 1 base and the J gene end by 2 bases; junction bases not matched to a gene: 5. The length of the CDR3 is 15 residues. CDR3 in amino acids: CASSQGASGPYEQYF. As DNA, the CDR3 is TGCGCCAGCAGCCAAGGGGCTAGCGGCCCCTACGAGCAGTACTTC.

V and J are TRBV6-6 and TRBJ1-5; D is possibly TRBD1 (5 bases). The germline gives CDR1 MNHNY, CDR2 SVGAGI (reference sequence). This CDR3 is built from 16 residues. V was pared by 4 bases and J by 2 bases, with 15 bases between. The CDR3 DNA sequence: TGTGCCAGCAGTTCTGAATGGGGCGGTGGCAATCAGCCCCAGCATTTT. Protein product: CASSSEWGGGNQPQHF.

This clone occurred once. The sample carries other DNA sequences with the same CDR3. The rearrangement uses TRBV2 and TRBJ2-5; TRBD2 matches 14 bases. The CDR3 length is 15 residues. With 5 bases clipped from V and 2 bases from J, the junction kept 1 base outside the gene matches. CDR1 and CDR2 (germline): SNHLY, FYNNEI. The CDR3 reads CASSRLAGGQETQYF. As DNA, the CDR3 is TGTGCCAGCAGTCGACTAGCGGGAGGGCAAGAGACCCAGTACTTC. Using reference TRBV2 and TRBJ2-5 for the parts outside the CDR3, the full variable domain is EPEVTQTPSHQVTQMGQEVILRCVPISNHLYFYWYRQILGQKVEFLVSFYNNEISEKSEIFDDQFSVERPDGSNFTLKIRSTKLEDSAMYFCASSRLAGGQETQYFGPGTRLLVL.

The chain combines TRBV15 with TRBJ2-7; 9 positions agree with TRBD1. In germline, CDR1 is LNHNV, CDR2 YYDKDF (reference sequence). The CDR3 consists of 14 residues. Losses at the gene ends were 1 base for V and 6 bases for J; bases not matched to a gene: 4. This CDR3 is CATSRAGQGPEQYF. The CDR3 nucleotides read TGTGCCACCAGCAGAGCGGGACAGGGCCCCGAGCAGTACTTC.

This clone appeared once. The chain couples TRBV7-9 to TRBJ1-4; no firm D call. The CDR3 is made up of 15 amino acids. The V gene's germline CDR1 is SEHNR and CDR2 FQNEAQ (reference sequence). V was shortened by 4 bases and J by 4 bases, with 13 bases between the two germline ends. This CDR3 reads CASSSYTDLNEKLFF. For the CDR3, the DNA is TGTGCCAGCAGCTCTTACACCGACCTTAATGAAAAACTGTTTTTT.

The J gene is TRBJ1-5, the V gene TRBV19, with 7 bases identical to TRBD1. V trimming: 2 bases; J trimming: 3 bases; junction bases outside the gene matches: 7. Germline V gene lookup returns CDR1 LNHDA and CDR2 SQIVND (reference sequence). This CDR3 has 16 residues. The CDR3 DNA is TGTGCCAGTAGTATAACGGGACAGATTTACAATCAGCCCCAGCATTTT. Its protein product is CASSITGQIYNQPQHF.

This clone has only one observation. The gene calls are TRBV7-9 and TRBJ1-6; no reliable D call. The CDR3 has 17 residues. Germline CDR1 is SEHNR and CDR2 is FQNEAQ (reference sequence). Trimming took 5 bases from V and 0 from J, leaving 14 bases between them. DNA of the CDR3: TGTGCCAGCAGCCGACAAGGAGAGAGCTCCTATAATTCACCCCTCCACTTT. As protein: CASSRQGESSYNSPLHF.

The gene calls are TRBV18 and TRBJ2-6, with TRBD1 matching over 9 bases. The CDR3 contains 17 residues. The V and J ends lost 3 bases and 3 bases, in that order; junction bases with no gene match: 6. Germline V lookup: CDR1 KGHSH, CDR2 LQKENI. The CDR3: CASSPGTGYGGANVLTF. The CDR3 DNA reads as TGTGCCAGCTCACCCGGGACAGGGTACGGTGGGGCCAACGTCCTGACTTTC.

Worth noting for this clone: This same CDR3 is encoded by further DNA sequences in the sample. The rearrangement uses TRBV28 and TRBJ1-2; D gene ambiguous. The CDR3 totals 11 residues. Germline V CDR1 and CDR2: MDHEN, SYDVKM. Deletions cut 6 bases from V and 4 bases from J, with 6 bases between. The CDR3 reads CASSNPYGYTF. The CDR3, as DNA: TGTGCCAGCAGCAATCCCTATGGCTACACCTTC.

The chain links TRBV7-9 to TRBJ2-7; no firm D call. Trimming removed 1 base from V and 2 bases from J, with 9 bases in between. From germline, CDR1 is SEHNR and CDR2 FQNEAQ (reference sequence). The CDR3 has 14 residues. Here the CDR3 reads CASSLVHTPYEQYF. In DNA form, the CDR3 reads TGTGCCAGCAGCTTAGTTCACACACCCTACGAGCAGTACTTC.

This chain joins TRBV6-1 and TRBJ2-5; D call uncertain. The V gene's germline CDR1 is MNHNS and CDR2 SASEGT. The CDR3 length is 13 residues. The germline V and J ends were trimmed by 2 bases and 5 bases, with 9 bases remaining between them. The CDR3 loop is CASSERRAETQYF. The CDR3 DNA reads as TGTGCCAGCAGTGAACGCCGGGCGGAGACCCAGTACTTC.

This chain links TRBV6-6 with TRBJ2-7, with D hard to call. CDR3 length: 12 residues. The germline CDR1 and CDR2 sequences are MNHNY and SVGAGI (reference sequence). Trimming shortened V by 5 bases and J by 0 bases, and 5 bases separated the two germline ends. Written as DNA, the CDR3 is TGTGCCAGCAGTGGCCACTCCTACGAGCAGTACTTC. It specifies CASSGHSYEQYF.

This chain's CDR3 is CASSKVGRNTEAFF. CDR3 in DNA: TGTGCCAGCAGTAAAGTAGGGCGGAACACTGAAGCTTTCTTT. This chain uses TRBV5-6 with TRBJ1-1, with no clear D. V lost 5 bases, J lost 1 base, and 12 bases lay in between. The CDR3 covers 14 residues. Germline V CDR1 and CDR2: SGHDT, YYEEEE.

V gene TRBV5-6 combines with J gene TRBJ2-1; TRBD1 aligns across 8 bases. CDR1 is SGHDT and CDR2 is YYEEEE in the germline V gene. The CDR3 has 15 amino acids. V was clipped by 1 base and J by 8 bases; unmatched bases: 8. The CDR3 region has the DNA TGTGCCAGCAGCTTGCGGACAGGGTTTGAGGATGAGCAGTTCTTC. It translates to CASSLRTGFEDEQFF.

The chain is built from TRBV6-1 and TRBJ2-7, with D possibly being TRBD2 (6 bases). CDR1 is MNHNS and CDR2 is SASEGT in the germline V gene. This CDR3 has 15 amino acids. The V end was cut by 0 bases, the J end by 6 bases, with 15 bases between. CDR3 DNA: TGTGCCAGCAGTGAAGCTTGGGCGTTGGGGGGCGAGCAGTACTTC. Amino acids: CASSEAWALGGEQYF.

The rearrangement uses TRBV19 and TRBJ2-7, with TRBD1 as a possible D gene (5 bases). The CDR3 covers 15 residues. Germline CDR1 reads LNHDA; CDR2 reads SQIVND (reference sequence). V lost 3 bases and J lost 0, with 12 bases in between. CDR3: CASSMGQVSSYEQYF. As DNA, the CDR3 is TGTGCCAGTAGTATGGGGCAGGTTAGCTCCTACGAGCAGTACTTC.

This clone was picked up one time. This sequence joins TRBV11-2 and TRBJ2-2; 9 bases are a match to TRBD1. CDR3 length: 14 amino acids. The junction had 4 bases not matched to a gene; V was cut back by 5 bases and J by 6 bases. Germline V gene lookup returns CDR1 SGHAT and CDR2 FQNNGV. The CDR3 DNA follows: TGTGCCAGCAGCCGGGACAGGGTCTCCGGGGAGCTGTTTTTT. This gives the protein CASSRDRVSGELFF. Complete variable domain (other parts from reference TRBV11-2 and TRBJ2-2): EAGVAQSPRYKIIEKRQSVAFWCNPISGHATLYWYQQILGQGPKLLIQFQNNGVVDDSQLPKDRFSAERLKGVDSTLKIQPAKLEDSAVYLCASSRDRVSGELFFGEGSRLTVL.

The chain carries TRBV4-2 and TRBJ2-1; TRBD2 matches at 14 bases. J lost 8 bases, V lost 1 base, and 4 bases had no gene match. Germline lookup yields CDR1 LGHNA and CDR2 YNFKEQ. The CDR3 length is 16 residues. CDR3 sequence (DNA): TGTGCCAGCAGCCAAGGACTAGCGGGGGGGCCCGATGAGCAGTTCTTC. It is translated as CASSQGLAGGPDEQFF.

This clone was observed once. The chain is built from TRBV7-2 and TRBJ1-2, with D perhaps matching TRBD1 (5 bases). Germline V gene data show CDR1 as SGHTA and CDR2 as FQGNSA. V lost 5 bases to trimming and J lost 0 bases, with 13 bases between them. This CDR3 has 15 amino acids. DNA for the CDR3: TGTGCCAGCAGCCCAAGGGACGGTACTAACTATGGCTACACCTTC. Amino acid sequence: CASSPRDGTNYGYTF.

This chain joins TRBV28 and TRBJ1-4, with a possible D match to TRBD1 (5 bases). The germline CDR1 and CDR2 sequences are MDHEN and SYDVKM. V was cut by 6 bases and J by 0 bases, with 14 bases left in between. This CDR3 has 16 amino acids. This chain's CDR3 is CASSPRGRATNEKLFF. The CDR3 DNA reads TGTGCCAGCAGCCCAAGGGGTAGGGCAACTAATGAAAAACTGTTTTTT.

This chain connects TRBV2 to TRBJ1-1; tentatively, D is TRBD1 (6 bases). In germline, CDR1 is SNHLY, CDR2 FYNNEI. V dropped 5 bases and J dropped 3 bases, with 13 bases sitting between them. This CDR3 has 14 amino acids. The CDR3 loop reads CASSNLGADTEAFF. CDR3 in DNA: TGTGCCAGCAGTAATCTGGGGGCCGACACTGAAGCTTTCTTT.

The gene calls are TRBV18 and TRBJ1-3; D gene unclear. Germline CDR1 and CDR2: KGHSH and LQKENI. The CDR3 covers 16 residues. Deletions cut 1 base from V and 2 bases from J, with 12 bases between. The DNA of the CDR3 is TGTGCCAGCTCACCACGATCAGATCTCCCTGGAAACACCATATATTTT. This translates into CASSPRSDLPGNTIYF.

This chain connects TRBV5-6 to TRBJ1-1; D remains ambiguous. Germline V gene data show CDR1 as SGHDT and CDR2 as YYEEEE. Trimming removed 2 bases at V and 0 bases at J, with 11 bases between. This CDR3 region has 15 residues. CDR3 bases: TGTGCCAGCAGCTTAAACTTTGGGGTGAACACTGAAGCTTTCTTT. Amino acid sequence: CASSLNFGVNTEAFF.

As concerns this clone: Within the sample, other DNA sequences also encode this same CDR3. The V call is TRBV7-9, the J call TRBJ1-5; D may be TRBD1 (6 bases). The CDR3 length is 16 residues. CDR1 and CDR2 (germline): SEHNR, FQNEAQ (reference sequence). Between the trimmed V and J ends, which lost 5 bases and 0 bases, there was a span of 14 bases. CDR3 nucleotide sequence: TGTGCCAGCAGCCCAGGCACAGGGTTTAGCAATCAGCCCCAGCATTTT. Translated: CASSPGTGFSNQPQHF.

The rearrangement joins TRBV30 to TRBJ1-4, with D unresolved. V gave up 2 bases and J gave up 11 bases, with 18 bases separating them. Germline V CDR1 and CDR2: GTSNPN, SVGIG (reference sequence). The CDR3 contains 14 residues. The CDR3 sequence: CAWSPSTAVRKLFF. The CDR3 nucleotides read TGTGCCTGGAGTCCGTCGACCGCCGTTCGGAAACTGTTTTTT. Variable domain in full (rest from reference TRBV30 and TRBJ1-4): SQTIHQWPATLVQPVGSPLSLECTVEGTSNPNLYWYRQAAGRGLQLLFYSVGIGQISSEVPQNLSASRPQDRQFILSSKKLLLSDSGFYLCAWSPSTAVRKLFFGSGTQLSVL.

The V call is TRBV4-3, the J call TRBJ2-6, with 7 nucleotides matching TRBD1. CDR1 and CDR2 (germline): LGHNA, YSLEER. CDR3 length: 16 amino acids. The ends lost 0 bases at V and 8 bases at J; junction bases unmatched: 7. This chain's CDR3 is CASSQDATGRTNVLTF. In DNA form, the CDR3 reads TGCGCCAGCAGCCAAGACGCGACAGGGAGAACCAACGTCCTGACTTTC.

J is TRBJ2-5 and V is TRBV11-2, with TRBD1 matching 8 bases. Germline CDR1 is SGHAT and CDR2 is FQNNGV. This CDR3 is built from 14 residues. Trimming removed 5 bases from V and 3 bases from J; junction bases left unmatched: 5. CDR3 DNA: TGTGCCAGCAGCCCTACAGGGGGTGAAGAGACCCAGTACTTC. This translates into CASSPTGGEETQYF.

The CDR3: CASSPRAKPSNSPLHF. CDR3 sequence (DNA): TGTGCCAGCAGCCCCAGGGCGAAGCCTTCTAATTCACCCCTCCACTTT. The chain joins TRBV2 to TRBJ1-6; D perhaps matches TRBD1 (5 bases). This CDR3 comprises 16 residues. Trimming stripped 6 bases from V and 6 bases from J, with 18 bases between. Germline V gives CDR1 SNHLY, CDR2 FYNNEI. Based on the CDR3 plus reference TRBV2 and TRBJ1-6, the full variable domain is EPEVTQTPSHQVTQMGQEVILRCVPISNHLYFYWYRQILGQKVEFLVSFYNNEISEKSEIFDDQFSVERPDGSNFTLKIRSTKLEDSAMYFCASSPRAKPSNSPLHFGNGTRLTVT.

The chain links TRBV9 to TRBJ2-5; a possible D gene is TRBD2 (7 bases). V lost 4 bases and J lost 1, with 20 bases in between. CDR1 SGDLS and CDR2 YYNGEE come from the germline V gene. This CDR3 is built from 17 residues. The CDR3 sequence is CASSPGGRAPTQETQYF. For the CDR3, the DNA is TGTGCCAGCAGCCCGGGGGGCCGGGCCCCGACCCAAGAGACCCAGTACTTC.